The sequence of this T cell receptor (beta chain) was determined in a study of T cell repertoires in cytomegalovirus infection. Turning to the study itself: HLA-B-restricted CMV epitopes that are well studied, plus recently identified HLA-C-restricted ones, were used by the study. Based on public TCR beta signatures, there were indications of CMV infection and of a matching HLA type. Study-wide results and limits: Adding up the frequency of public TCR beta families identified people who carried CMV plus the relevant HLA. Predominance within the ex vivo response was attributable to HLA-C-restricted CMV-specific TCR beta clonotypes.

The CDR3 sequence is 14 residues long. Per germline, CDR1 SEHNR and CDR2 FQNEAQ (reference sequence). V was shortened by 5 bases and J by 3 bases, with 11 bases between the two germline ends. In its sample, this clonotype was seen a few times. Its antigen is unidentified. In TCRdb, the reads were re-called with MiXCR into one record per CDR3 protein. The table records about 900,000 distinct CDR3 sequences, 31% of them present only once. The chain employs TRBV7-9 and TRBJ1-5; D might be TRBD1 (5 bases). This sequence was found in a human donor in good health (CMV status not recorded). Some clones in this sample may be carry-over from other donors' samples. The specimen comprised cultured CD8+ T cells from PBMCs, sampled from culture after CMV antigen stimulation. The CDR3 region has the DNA TGTGCCAGCAGCCGGGACGGACCCAATCAGCCCCAGCATTTT. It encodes CASSRDGPNQPQHF.